This passage covers 16 T cell receptor beta chains from one sample sequenced in a study of shared clonotypes between healthy human individuals. CD45RO-negative CD8 cells positively selected for CCR7 made up the naive population, which excluded terminally differentiated effector memory CD45RA+ cells. Some clones are missing from TCRdb's copy, which holds only in-frame ones; the method was immunoSEQ multiplex PCR. The profile covers about 2.2 million clones, with about 93% appearing a single time and approximately 1.6% taken by the ten largest. The specimen was naive CD8+ T cells from PBMCs. Receptors were obtained from a man younger than 35 in good health. Some clones in this sample may be carry-over from other donors' samples.

About this clone: This same CDR3 is encoded by further DNA sequences in the sample. The rearrangement uses TRBV5-6 and TRBJ1-2; D unresolved. From germline, CDR1 is SGHDT and CDR2 YYEEEE. V lost 0 bases to trimming and J lost 8 bases, with 5 bases between them. The CDR3 consists of 11 residues. CDR3 residues: CASSLANGYTF. Written as DNA, the CDR3 is TGTGCCAGCAGCTTGGCGAACGGCTACACCTTC. The variable domain in full, completed from reference TRBV5-6 and TRBJ1-2, reads DAGVTQSPTHLIKTRGQQVTLRCSPKSGHDTVSWYQQALGQGPQFIFQYYEEEERQRGNFPDRFSGHQFPNYSSELNVNALLLGDSALYLCASSLANGYTFGSGTRLTVV.

The chain joins TRBV10-2 to TRBJ2-5, with unresolved D. Trimming cost V 2 bases and J 2 bases, with 12 bases left between them. Per the germline V gene, CDR1 is WSHSY and CDR2 is SAAADI. CDR3 length: 15 residues. Written as DNA, the CDR3 is TGCGCCAGCAGTGAGCCCGGAGATATACAAGAGACCCAGTACTTC. It translates to CASSEPGDIQETQYF.

The V and J genes are TRBV6-5 and TRBJ2-3; tentatively, D is TRBD2 (6 bases). This CDR3 region has 14 residues. Between the trimmed V and J ends, which lost 0 bases and 6 bases, there was a span of 10 bases. Germline CDR1 is MNHEY and CDR2 is SVGAGI. The chain's CDR3 is CASSYSRRGDTQYF. DNA of the CDR3: TGTGCCAGCAGTTACTCGAGACGGGGGGATACGCAGTATTTT.

CDR3 bases: TGTGCCAGCACTGGAGACTACAATGAGCAGTTCTTC. Protein sequence: CASTGDYNEQFF. The chain couples TRBV28 to TRBJ2-1, with no clear D. The CDR3 sequence is 12 residues long. Trimming took 7 bases from V and 3 from J, leaving 7 bases between them. The germline CDR1 and CDR2 sequences are MDHEN and SYDVKM.

This clone was seen a single time. The J gene is TRBJ1-5, the V gene TRBV2, with TRBD1 matching over 8 bases. The germline V gene has CDR1 SNHLY and CDR2 FYNNEI. The CDR3 is made up of 14 amino acids. Germline trimming cut 6 bases from V and 2 bases from J; bases unmatched to any gene: 3. The CDR3 region has the DNA TGTGCCAGCAGAGACAGGGGCGGCAATCAGCCCCAGCATTTT. This encodes CASRDRGGNQPQHF.

The chain links TRBV5-4 to TRBJ1-1, with a weak D call TRBD1 (6 bases). The CDR3 is made up of 13 amino acids. CDR1 is SGHNT and CDR2 is YYREEE in the germline V gene (reference sequence). Trimming shortened V by 3 bases and J by 4 bases, and 10 bases separated the two germline ends. CDR3 region: CASSSGAVTEAFF. CDR3 DNA sequence: TGTGCCAGCAGCTCGGGGGCGGTCACTGAAGCTTTCTTT.

V gene TRBV7-8 combines with J gene TRBJ2-2; weak D call: TRBD2 (6 bases). V was pared by 5 bases and J by 6 bases, with 22 bases between. The CDR3 is made up of 17 amino acids. The germline V gene encodes CDR1 SGHVS and CDR2 FQNEAQ. In DNA form, the CDR3 reads TGTGCCAGCAGCACTAGGGTATCCGGGAGTGAAGCCGGGGAGCTGTTTTTT. Amino acid sequence: CASSTRVSGSEAGELFF.

The chain couples TRBV7-9 to TRBJ2-7; 14 positions agree with TRBD2. With V trimmed by 4 bases and J by 6 bases, 2 bases remained unmatched. Germline loops: CDR1 SEHNR, CDR2 FQNEAQ (reference sequence). This CDR3 has 14 residues. The CDR3 region has the DNA TGTGCCAGCAGCTGGGGACTAGCGGGAGCCGAGCAGTACTTC. This translates into CASSWGLAGAEQYF.

The J gene is TRBJ1-5, the V gene TRBV28; D unresolved. V lost 6 bases to trimming and J lost 0 bases, with 9 bases between them. The CDR3 sequence is 14 residues long. Germline CDR1 and CDR2: MDHEN and SYDVKM. CDR3 bases: TGTGCCAGCAGCCAATTGTATAGCAATCAGCCCCAGCATTTT. Protein: CASSQLYSNQPQHF.

The J gene is TRBJ2-2, the V gene TRBV11-2; 7 nucleotides match TRBD1. The CDR3 is 15 amino acids. The V segment lost 2 bases and the J segment 4 bases; nucleotides outside the gene matches: 4. Germline loops: CDR1 SGHAT, CDR2 FQNNGV. Here the CDR3 DNA reads TGTGCCAGCAGCTTACTGACAGGGATCACCGGGGAGCTGTTTTTT. The encoded protein is CASSLLTGITGELFF.

The rearrangement joins TRBV28 to TRBJ1-5; D is uncertain. Per germline, CDR1 MDHEN and CDR2 SYDVKM. V lost 4 bases and J 9 bases, leaving 10 bases between the germline ends. The CDR3 covers 12 residues. Here the CDR3 reads CASSYGSRPQHF. CDR3 DNA sequence: TGTGCCAGCAGTTACGGGTCACGGCCCCAGCATTTT.

V and J are TRBV7-8 and TRBJ1-1; 10 nucleotides line up with TRBD1. The germline gives CDR1 SGHVS, CDR2 FQNEAQ. The CDR3 has 18 amino acids. The ends lost 2 bases at V and 3 bases at J; junction bases unmatched: 12. The CDR3 DNA reads TGTGCCAGCAGCTTACGGGGGACAGGGGCGACGGGAGACACTGAAGCTTTCTTT. Translated: CASSLRGTGATGDTEAFF.

CDR3 coding DNA: TGTGCCAGCGACAACCGATATGGCTACACCTTC. This translates into CASDNRYGYTF. The chain links TRBV5-6 to TRBJ1-2; no firm D call. Germline values: CDR1 SGHDT, CDR2 YYEEEE. This CDR3 contains 11 residues. V dropped 7 bases and J dropped 5 bases, with 9 bases sitting between them.

V usage is TRBV30 and J usage is TRBJ2-7; perhaps TRBD2 as D (6 bases). The germline V gene has CDR1 GTSNPN and CDR2 SVGIG (reference sequence). The length of the CDR3 is 12 residues. The V end lost 5 bases, the J end lost 3 bases, and 11 bases lay between the germline ends. CDR3 sequence: CAWGGYSYEQYF. Here the CDR3 DNA reads TGTGCCTGGGGGGGGTACAGCTACGAGCAGTACTTC. The full variable domain, rest sourced from reference TRBV30 and TRBJ2-7, is SQTIHQWPATLVQPVGSPLSLECTVEGTSNPNLYWYRQAAGRGLQLLFYSVGIGQISSEVPQNLSASRPQDRQFILSSKKLLLSDSGFYLCAWGGYSYEQYFGPGTRLTVT.

The chain links TRBV27 to TRBJ2-7; a possible D gene is TRBD1 (6 bases). The V gene's germline CDR1 is MNHEY and CDR2 SMNVEV (reference sequence). This CDR3 comprises 14 residues. V was trimmed by 4 bases and J by 2 bases, leaving 12 bases between them. CDR3: CASSSGTLAYEQYF. In nucleotides, the CDR3 is TGTGCCAGCAGTTCCGGGACATTGGCCTACGAGCAGTACTTC.

V and J are TRBV28 and TRBJ2-7; 7 nucleotides agree with TRBD2. Germline V gene lookup returns CDR1 MDHEN and CDR2 SYDVKM. The CDR3 sequence is 15 residues long. The trim removed 3 bases at V and 4 bases at J, leaving 9 bases unmatched. In nucleotides, the CDR3 is TGTGCCAGCAGTTTCCCCGGGACTATCAAGTACGAGCAGTACTTC. It translates to CASSFPGTIKYEQYF.